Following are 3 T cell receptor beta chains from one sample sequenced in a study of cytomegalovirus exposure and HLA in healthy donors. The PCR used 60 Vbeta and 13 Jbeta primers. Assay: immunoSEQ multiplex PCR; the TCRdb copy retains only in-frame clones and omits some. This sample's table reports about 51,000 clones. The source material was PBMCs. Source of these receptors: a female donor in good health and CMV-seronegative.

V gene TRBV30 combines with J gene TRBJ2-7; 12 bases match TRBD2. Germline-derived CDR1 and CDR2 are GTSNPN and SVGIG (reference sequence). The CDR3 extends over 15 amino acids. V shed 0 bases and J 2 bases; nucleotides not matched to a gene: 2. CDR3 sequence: CAWSVLAGGPYEQYF. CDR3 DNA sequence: TGTGCCTGGAGTGTACTAGCGGGGGGCCCCTACGAGCAGTACTTC.

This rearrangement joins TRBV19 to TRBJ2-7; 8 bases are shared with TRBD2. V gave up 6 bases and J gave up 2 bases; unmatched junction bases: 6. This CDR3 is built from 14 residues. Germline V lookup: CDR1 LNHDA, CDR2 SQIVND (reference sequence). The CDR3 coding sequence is TGTGCCAGTAGCCTACGGGGGGGACCCTACGAGCAGTACTTC. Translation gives CASSLRGGPYEQYF.

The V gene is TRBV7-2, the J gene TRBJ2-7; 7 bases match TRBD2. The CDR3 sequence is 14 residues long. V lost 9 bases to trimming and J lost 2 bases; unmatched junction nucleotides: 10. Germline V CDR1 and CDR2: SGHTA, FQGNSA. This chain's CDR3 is CASGPQAGAYEQYF. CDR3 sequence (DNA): TGTGCCAGTGGACCCCAGGCGGGAGCCTACGAGCAGTACTTC.